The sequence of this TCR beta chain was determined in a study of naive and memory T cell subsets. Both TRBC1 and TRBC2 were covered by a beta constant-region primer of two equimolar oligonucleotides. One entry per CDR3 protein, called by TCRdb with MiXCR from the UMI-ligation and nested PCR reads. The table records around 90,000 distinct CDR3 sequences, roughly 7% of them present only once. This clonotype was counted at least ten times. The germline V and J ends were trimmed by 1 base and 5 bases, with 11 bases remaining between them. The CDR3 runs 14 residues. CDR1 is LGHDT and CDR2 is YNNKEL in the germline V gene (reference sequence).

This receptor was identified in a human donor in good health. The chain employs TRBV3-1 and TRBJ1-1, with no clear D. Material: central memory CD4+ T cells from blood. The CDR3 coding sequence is TGTGCCAGCAGCCAAGTAGGCGGGAAGACTGAAGCTTTCTTT. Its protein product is CASSQVGGKTEAFF.